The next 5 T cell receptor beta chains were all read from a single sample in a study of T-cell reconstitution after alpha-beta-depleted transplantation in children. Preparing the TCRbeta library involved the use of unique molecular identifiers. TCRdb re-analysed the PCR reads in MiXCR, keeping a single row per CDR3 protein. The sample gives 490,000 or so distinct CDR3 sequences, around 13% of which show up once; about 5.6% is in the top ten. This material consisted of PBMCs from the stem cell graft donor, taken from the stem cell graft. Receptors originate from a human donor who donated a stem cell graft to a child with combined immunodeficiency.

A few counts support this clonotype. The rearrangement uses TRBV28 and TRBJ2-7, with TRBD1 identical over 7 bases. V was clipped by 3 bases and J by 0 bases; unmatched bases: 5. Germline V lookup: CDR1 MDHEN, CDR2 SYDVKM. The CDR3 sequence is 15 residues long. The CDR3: CASSLTGIGSYEQYF. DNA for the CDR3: TGTGCCAGCAGTTTGACAGGGATCGGCTCCTACGAGCAGTACTTC. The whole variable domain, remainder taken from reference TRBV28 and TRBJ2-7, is DVKVTQSSRYLVKRTGEKVFLECVQDMDHENMFWYRQDPGLGLRLIYFSYDVKMKEKGDIPEGYSVSREKKERFSLILESASTNQTSMYLCASSLTGIGSYEQYFGPGTRLTVT.

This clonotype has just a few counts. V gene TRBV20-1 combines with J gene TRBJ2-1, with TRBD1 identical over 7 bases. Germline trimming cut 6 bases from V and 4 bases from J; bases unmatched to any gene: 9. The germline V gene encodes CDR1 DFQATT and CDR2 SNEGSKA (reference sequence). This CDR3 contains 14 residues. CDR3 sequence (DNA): TGCAGTGCCGTAGGACAGGAGACTTACAATGAGCAGTTCTTC. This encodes CSAVGQETYNEQFF.

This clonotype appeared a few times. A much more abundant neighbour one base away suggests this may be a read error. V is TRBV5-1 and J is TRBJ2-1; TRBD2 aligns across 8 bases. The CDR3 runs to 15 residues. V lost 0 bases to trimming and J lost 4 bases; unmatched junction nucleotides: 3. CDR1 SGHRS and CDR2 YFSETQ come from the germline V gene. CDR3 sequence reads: CASSLDGTSYNEQFF. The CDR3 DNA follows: TGCGCCAGCAGCTTGGATGGGACTAGTTACAATGAGCAGTTCTTC.

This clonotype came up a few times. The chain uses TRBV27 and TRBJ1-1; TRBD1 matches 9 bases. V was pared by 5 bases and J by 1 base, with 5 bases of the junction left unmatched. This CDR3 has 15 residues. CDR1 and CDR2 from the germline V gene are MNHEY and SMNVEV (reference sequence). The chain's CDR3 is CASSPGDRENTEAFF. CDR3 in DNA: TGTGCCAGCAGTCCGGGGGACAGGGAGAACACTGAAGCTTTCTTT.

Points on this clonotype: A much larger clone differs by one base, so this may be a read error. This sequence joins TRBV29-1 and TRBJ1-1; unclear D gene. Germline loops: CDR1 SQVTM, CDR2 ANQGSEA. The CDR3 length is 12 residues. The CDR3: CSVEGPNNEAFF. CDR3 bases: TGCAGCGTTGAAGGGCCCAACAATGAAGCTTTCTTT.